These 8 T cell receptor beta chains came from one sample sequenced in a study of Ad26.COV2.S vaccination and SARS-CoV-2 variants. The table came from immunoSEQ multiplex PCR; TCRdb's copy has only in-frame clones and leaves some out. The profile shows approximately 400,000 clones, more than 75% of them singletons. Stated treatment: over 15 received Ad26.COV2.S at low or high dose, single or two shots; roughly 5 received placebo; per-sample allocation not given. After the first vaccine or placebo injection, samples were drawn on day 63. The specimen was peripheral blood, collected in a trial of Ad26.COV2.S vaccine versus placebo. The origin of the receptors is a person between 18 and 65 years old who received the Ad26.COV2.S COVID-19 vaccine or a placebo.

CDR3 loop: CASSENRGRGTNEKLFF. CDR3 sequence (DNA): TGTGCCAGCAGTGAAAACAGGGGACGGGGAACTAATGAAAAACTGTTTTTT. V is TRBV2 and J is TRBJ1-4; the match to TRBD1 covers 7 bases. The junction had 7 bases not matched to a gene; V was cut back by 2 bases and J by 1 base. CDR1 and CDR2 (germline): SNHLY, FYNNEI. CDR3 length equals 17 residues.

The gene calls are TRBV11-2 and TRBJ1-2, with 9 bases identical to TRBD1. The V segment lost 5 bases and the J segment 3 bases; nucleotides outside the gene matches: 4. Germline V gene lookup returns CDR1 SGHAT and CDR2 FQNNGV. The CDR3 runs 14 residues. CDR3 in DNA: TGTGCCAGCAGCAGGACAGGGGCCTACTATGGCTACACCTTC. It yields the protein CASSRTGAYYGYTF.

The CDR3 DNA is TGCAGCGTTGGGATAGCCCGGGTATACAATGAGCAGTTCTTC. It specifies CSVGIARVYNEQFF. This chain links TRBV29-1 with TRBJ2-1; D unclear. The germline V gene encodes CDR1 SQVTM and CDR2 ANQGSEA. The V and J ends lost 4 bases and 4 bases respectively, with 14 bases between them. This CDR3 is built from 14 residues.

V and J are TRBV7-9 and TRBJ2-1; 8 nucleotides match TRBD2. The CDR3 is made up of 15 amino acids. Per the germline V gene, CDR1 is SEHNR and CDR2 is FQNEAQ (reference sequence). J gave up 4 bases and V 9 bases, and 11 bases lay outside the gene matches. The CDR3 here is CASNAGLAIYNEQFF. The CDR3 DNA follows: TGTGCCAGTAACGCAGGACTAGCTATATACAATGAGCAGTTCTTC.

In its sample, this clone was seen once. The V and J genes are TRBV28 and TRBJ1-4, with 7 bases matching TRBD1. V shed 5 bases, J shed 7 bases, and the junction held 10 bases outside the gene matches. The CDR3 covers 15 residues. Germline CDR1 is MDHEN and CDR2 is SYDVKM. The CDR3 DNA is TGTGCCAGCAGTGCAGGGGGAGGGTTGTTTGAAAAACTGTTTTTT. It codes for CASSAGGGLFEKLFF.

This chain links TRBV5-4 with TRBJ2-3; no reliable D call. This CDR3 contains 15 residues. CDR1 is SGHNT and CDR2 is YYREEE in the germline V gene (reference sequence). Trimming pared 2 bases from V and 4 bases from J, leaving 14 bases between. The CDR3 DNA reads as TGTGCCAGCAGCTTCTCTAAGGCAAGGGCAGATACGCAGTATTTT. This sequence encodes CASSFSKARADTQYF.

The gene calls are TRBV11-3 and TRBJ2-5; 9 bases fit TRBD2. This CDR3 spans 14 amino acids. Losses at the gene ends were 5 bases for V and 3 bases for J; bases not matched to a gene: 4. Per the germline V gene, CDR1 is SGHNT and CDR2 is YENEEA. CDR3 DNA: TGTGCCAGCAGCCTGGGCGGGAGGGAAGAGACCCAGTACTTC. Translation: CASSLGGREETQYF.

The chain has TRBV3-1 (or the pseudogene TRBV3-2) and TRBJ2-7; 8 nucleotides agree with TRBD1. The V and J ends lost 5 bases and 3 bases, in that order; junction bases with no gene match: 9. Germline CDR1 is LGHDT and CDR2 is YNNKEL (reference sequence). The length of the CDR3 is 15 residues. CDR3 sequence (DNA): TGTGCCAGCAGCTATGGACAGGGAATCTTCTACGAGCAGTACTTC. Amino acid sequence: CASSYGQGIFYEQYF.